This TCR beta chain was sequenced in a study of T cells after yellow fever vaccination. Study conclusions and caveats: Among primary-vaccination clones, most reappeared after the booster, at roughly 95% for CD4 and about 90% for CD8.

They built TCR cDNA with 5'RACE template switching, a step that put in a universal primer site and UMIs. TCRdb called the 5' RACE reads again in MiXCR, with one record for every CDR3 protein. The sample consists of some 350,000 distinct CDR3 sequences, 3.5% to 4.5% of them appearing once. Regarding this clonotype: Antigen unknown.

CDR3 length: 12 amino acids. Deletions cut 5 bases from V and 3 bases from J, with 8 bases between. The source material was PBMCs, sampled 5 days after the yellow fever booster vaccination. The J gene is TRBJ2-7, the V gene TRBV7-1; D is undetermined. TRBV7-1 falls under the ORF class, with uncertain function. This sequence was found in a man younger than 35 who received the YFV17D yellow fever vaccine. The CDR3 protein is CASSPSYYEQYF. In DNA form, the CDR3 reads TGTGCCAGCAGCCCGTCCTACTACGAGCAGTACTTC.